The clone carrying this T cell receptor beta chain was counted many times. Its antigen remains unknown. Each CDR3 protein is one row after TCRdb ran MiXCR on the reads. The sample consists of around 230,000 distinct CDR3 sequences, around 6.2% of them appearing once. The sample originates from a study of T cell repertoires in cytomegalovirus infection. This CDR3 spans 14 amino acids. Germline V CDR1 and CDR2: SQVTM, ANQGSEA. With 3 bases clipped from V and 1 base from J, the junction kept 4 bases outside the gene matches. Study results and limitations: In two of eight donors, the top clonotype was HLA-C-restricted CMV-specific.

Sequencing was carried out using PBMCs. This receptor was obtained from a human donor in good health (CMV status not recorded). Some clones in this sample may be carry-over from other donors' samples. The chain is built from TRBV29-1 and TRBJ2-5, with TRBD2 identical over 8 bases. CDR3 loop: CSVDERGLQETQYF. The CDR3 coding sequence is TGCAGCGTTGATGAGCGGGGGCTCCAAGAGACCCAGTACTTC.